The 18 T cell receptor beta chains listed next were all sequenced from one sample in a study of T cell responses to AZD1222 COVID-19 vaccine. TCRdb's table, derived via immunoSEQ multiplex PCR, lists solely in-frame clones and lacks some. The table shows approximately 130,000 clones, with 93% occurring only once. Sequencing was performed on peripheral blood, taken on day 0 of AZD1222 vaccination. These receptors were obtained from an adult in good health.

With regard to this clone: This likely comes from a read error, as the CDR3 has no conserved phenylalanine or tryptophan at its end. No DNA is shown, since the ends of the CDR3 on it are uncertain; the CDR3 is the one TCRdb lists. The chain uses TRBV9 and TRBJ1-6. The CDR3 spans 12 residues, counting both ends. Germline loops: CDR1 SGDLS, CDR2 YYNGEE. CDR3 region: CASSVTGLAPAG.

CDR3 nucleotides: TGTGCCAGCAGCTCCCTAGGAGGAGGTATGGACGAGCAGTACTTC. It is translated as CASSSLGGGMDEQYF. The chain is built from TRBV5-6 and TRBJ2-7; tentative D call: TRBD2 (5 bases). Germline V lookup: CDR1 SGHDT, CDR2 YYEEEE. The CDR3 has 15 residues. V lost 3 bases and J lost 5, with 18 bases in between.

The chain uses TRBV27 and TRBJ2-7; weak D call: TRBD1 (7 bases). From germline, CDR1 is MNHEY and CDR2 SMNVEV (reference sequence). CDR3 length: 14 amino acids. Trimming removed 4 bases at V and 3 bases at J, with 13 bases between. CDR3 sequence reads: CASSYGQGGYEQYF. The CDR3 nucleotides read TGTGCCAGCAGTTACGGTCAGGGGGGCTACGAGCAGTACTTC.

The DNA of the CDR3 is TGTGCCAGCAAGGAATGGGCGGGGGTCTACGAGCAGTACTTC. Translation gives CASKEWAGVYEQYF. The rearrangement links TRBV2 to TRBJ2-7; 7 bases fit TRBD2. V shed 7 bases, J shed 3 bases, and the junction held 9 bases outside the gene matches. The CDR3 consists of 14 residues. The germline gives CDR1 SNHLY, CDR2 FYNNEI.

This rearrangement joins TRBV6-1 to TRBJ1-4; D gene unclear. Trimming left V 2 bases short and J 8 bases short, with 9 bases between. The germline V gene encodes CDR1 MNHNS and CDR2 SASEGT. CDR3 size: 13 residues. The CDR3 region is CASSEPNSEKLFF. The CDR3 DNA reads TGTGCCAGCAGTGAACCTAACTCCGAAAAACTGTTTTTT.

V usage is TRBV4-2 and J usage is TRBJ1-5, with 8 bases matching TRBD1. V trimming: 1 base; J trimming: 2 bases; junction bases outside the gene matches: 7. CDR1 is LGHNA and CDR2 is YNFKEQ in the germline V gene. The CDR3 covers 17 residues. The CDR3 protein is CASSQGQGATGNQPQHF. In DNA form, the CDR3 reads TGTGCCAGCAGCCAAGGTCAGGGGGCGACAGGCAATCAGCCCCAGCATTTT.

CDR3 sequence reads: CASSYYGTGGELFF. In DNA form, the CDR3 reads TGTGCCAGCAGTTACTATGGGACGGGCGGGGAGCTGTTTTTT. The chain carries TRBV6-5 and TRBJ2-2; D is possibly TRBD1 or TRBD2 (5 bases each). The CDR3 is 14 amino acids. Germline V lookup: CDR1 MNHEY, CDR2 SVGAGI. V was clipped by 1 base and J by 7 bases, with 10 bases between them.

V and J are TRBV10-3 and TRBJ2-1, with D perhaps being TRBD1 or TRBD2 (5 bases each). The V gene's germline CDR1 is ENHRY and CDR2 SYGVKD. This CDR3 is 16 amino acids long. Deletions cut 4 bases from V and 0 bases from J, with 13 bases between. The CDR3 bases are TGTGCCATCAGTGCCTCAGAGGGGAGCTCCTACAATGAGCAGTTCTTC. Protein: CAISASEGSSYNEQFF.

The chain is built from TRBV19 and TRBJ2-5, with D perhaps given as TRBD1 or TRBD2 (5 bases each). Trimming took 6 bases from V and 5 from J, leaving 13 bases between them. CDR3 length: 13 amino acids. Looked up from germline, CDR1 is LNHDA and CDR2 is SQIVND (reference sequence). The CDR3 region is CASSSRDGETQYF. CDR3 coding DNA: TGTGCCAGTAGCTCCAGGGACGGCGAGACCCAGTACTTC.

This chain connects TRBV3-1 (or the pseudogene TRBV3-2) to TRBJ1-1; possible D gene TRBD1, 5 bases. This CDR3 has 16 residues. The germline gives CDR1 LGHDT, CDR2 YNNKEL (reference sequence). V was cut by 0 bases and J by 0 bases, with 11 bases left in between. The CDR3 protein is CASSQDRRGMNTEAFF. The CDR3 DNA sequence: TGTGCCAGCAGCCAAGATCGAAGGGGAATGAACACTGAAGCTTTCTTT.

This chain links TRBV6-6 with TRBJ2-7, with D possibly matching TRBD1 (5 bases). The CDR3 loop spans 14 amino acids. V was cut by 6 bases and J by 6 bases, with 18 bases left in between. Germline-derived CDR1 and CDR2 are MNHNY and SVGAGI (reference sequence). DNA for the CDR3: TGTGCCAGCAGCCTCGGGCAGGGAAGTGGCGAGCAGTACTTC. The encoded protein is CASSLGQGSGEQYF.

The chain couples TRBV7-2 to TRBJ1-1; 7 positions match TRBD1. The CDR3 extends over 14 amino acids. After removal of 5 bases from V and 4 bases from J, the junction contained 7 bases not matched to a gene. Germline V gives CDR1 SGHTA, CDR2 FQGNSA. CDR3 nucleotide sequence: TGTGCCAGCAGCGCCGACAGGGCAGGCACTGAAGCTTTCTTT. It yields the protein CASSADRAGTEAFF. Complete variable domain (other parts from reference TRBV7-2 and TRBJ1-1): GAGVSQSPSNKVTEKGKDVELRCDPISGHTALYWYRQSLGQGLEFLIYFQGNSAPDKSGLPSDRFSAERTGGSVSTLTIQRTQQEDSAVYLCASSADRAGTEAFFGQGTRLTVV.

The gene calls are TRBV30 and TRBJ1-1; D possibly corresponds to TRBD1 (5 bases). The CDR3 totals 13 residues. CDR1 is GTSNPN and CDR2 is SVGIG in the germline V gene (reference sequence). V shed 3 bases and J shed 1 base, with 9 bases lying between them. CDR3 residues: CAWRLGENTEAFF. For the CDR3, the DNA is TGTGCCTGGAGGTTGGGGGAGAACACTGAAGCTTTCTTT.

CDR3 nucleotides: TGCGCCAGCAGCACCGGGGGCTACGAGCAGTACTTC. It translates to CASSTGGYEQYF. The J gene is TRBJ2-7, the V gene TRBV5-1, with D possibly TRBD2 on 6 matching bases. In germline, CDR1 is SGHRS, CDR2 YFSETQ. The CDR3 is made up of 12 amino acids. V was pared by 4 bases and J by 3 bases, with 8 bases between.

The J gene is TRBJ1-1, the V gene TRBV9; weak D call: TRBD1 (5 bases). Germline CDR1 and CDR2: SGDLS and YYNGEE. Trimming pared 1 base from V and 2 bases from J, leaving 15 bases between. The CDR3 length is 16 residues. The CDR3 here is CASSVLGRHTNTEAFF. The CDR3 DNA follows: TGTGCCAGCAGCGTATTGGGGCGGCATACAAACACTGAAGCTTTCTTT.

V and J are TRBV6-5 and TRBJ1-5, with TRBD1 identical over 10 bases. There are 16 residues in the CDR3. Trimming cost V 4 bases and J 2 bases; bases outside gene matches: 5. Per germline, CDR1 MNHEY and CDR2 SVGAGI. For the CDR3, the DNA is TGTGCCAGCAGTTTAAGTGGGACAGGGGGCAATCAGCCCCAGCATTTT. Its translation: CASSLSGTGGNQPQHF.

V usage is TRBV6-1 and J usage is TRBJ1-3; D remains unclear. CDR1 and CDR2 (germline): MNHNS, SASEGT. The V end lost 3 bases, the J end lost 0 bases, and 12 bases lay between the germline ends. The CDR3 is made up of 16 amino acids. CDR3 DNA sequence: TGTGCCAGCAGTGAGGACGGCTCTAGCTCTGGAAACACCATATATTTT. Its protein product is CASSEDGSSSGNTIYF.

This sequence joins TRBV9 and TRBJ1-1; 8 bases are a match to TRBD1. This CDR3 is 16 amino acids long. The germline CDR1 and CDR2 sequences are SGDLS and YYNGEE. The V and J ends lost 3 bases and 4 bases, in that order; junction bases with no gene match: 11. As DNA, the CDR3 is TGTGCCAGCAGCGGTTCTAGGGGGACAGGTTTCACTGAAGCTTTCTTT. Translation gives CASSGSRGTGFTEAFF.